This T cell receptor (beta chain) stems from a study of a mutant IDH1 vaccine in newly diagnosed glioma. The germline CDR1 and CDR2 sequences are SGDLS and YYNGEE. The CDR3 is 12 amino acids. Trimming at V came to 6 bases and at J to 8 bases, leaving 7 bases not matched to a gene. The time point here: baseline, week 1 (first vaccination visit). Treatment specified: pre-vaccination baseline after standard-of-care therapy. TCRdb keeps only in-frame clones here, not all; method: immunoSEQ multiplex PCR. The data hold about 24,000 clones, with approximately 93% observed a single time. Sequenced material: PBMCs, taken from a glioma patient treated with radiotherapy, temozolomide or both. The rearrangement uses TRBV9 and TRBJ1-2; 7 bases fit TRBD1. This clonotype was sampled from a man between 25 and 39 years old with glioma. CDR3 loop: CASNPTGNGYTF. The CDR3 nucleotides read TGTGCCAGCAACCCGACAGGGAACGGCTACACCTTC. Looking up the rest from reference TRBV9 and TRBJ1-2 gives the full variable domain: DSGVTQTPKHLITATGQRVTLRCSPRSGDLSVYWYQQSLDQGLQFLIQYYNGEERAKGNILERFSAQQFPDLHSELNLSSLELGDSALYFCASNPTGNGYTFGSGTRLTVV.